This is a list of T cell receptor beta chains from one sample in a study of blood T cell repertoires in COVID-19. Repertoires were generated with immunoSEQ multiplex PCR, while TCRdb's copy carries only in-frame clones and drops some. The table has under 150,000 clones, about 91% seen once; the top ten hold more than 25%. What was sequenced was peripheral blood. Receptor source: a human donor in a cohort sampled during active COVID-19. The CDR3 runs from the conserved cysteine through the conserved F or W. D genes are given only for firm matches. Clone size is shown for a subset of rows, as once, few, many or a class of expanded clone.

d_call: .
clone_size: .
j_call: TRBJ1-2
v_call: TRBV10-3
cdr3_aa: CAISIDRNYGYTF
cdr3_nt: TGTGCCATCAGCATAGACAGAAACTATGGCTACACCTTC

d_call: .
clone_size: .
j_call: TRBJ2-7
v_call: TRBV11-2
cdr3_aa: CASSLGAPDSGYEQYF
cdr3_nt: TGTGCCAGCAGCTTAGGGGCCCCAGACAGTGGATACGAGCAGTACTTC

d_call: .
clone_size: few
j_call: TRBJ1-1
v_call: TRBV5-5
cdr3_aa: CASSSLGRNTEAFF
cdr3_nt: TGTGCCAGCAGCTCGCTGGGGAGAAACACTGAAGCTTTCTTT

d_call: TRBD1
clone_size: .
j_call: TRBJ1-1
v_call: TRBV30
cdr3_aa: CAWSVLGTGNEVFF
cdr3_nt: TGTGCCTGGAGTGTACTGGGGACAGGGAACGAGGTTTTCTTT

d_call: .
clone_size: few
j_call: TRBJ2-2
v_call: TRBV7-2
cdr3_aa: CASSPNRPGGTGELFF
cdr3_nt: TGTGCCAGCAGCCCAAACCGTCCCGGTGGTACCGGGGAGCTGTTTTTT

d_call: .
clone_size: .
j_call: TRBJ1-6
v_call: TRBV5-6
cdr3_aa: CASSLGAGQGNSPLHF
cdr3_nt: TGTGCCAGCAGCTTGGGGGCGGGGCAGGGAAATTCACCCCTCCACTTT

d_call: TRBD1
clone_size: .
j_call: TRBJ1-1
v_call: TRBV4-1
cdr3_aa: CASKGQLMNTEAFF
cdr3_nt: TGCGCCAGCAAGGGACAGCTCATGAACACTGAAGCTTTCTTT

d_call: TRBD1
clone_size: .
j_call: TRBJ1-1
v_call: TRBV29-1
cdr3_aa: CSAKPGQVLMNTEAFF
cdr3_nt: TGCAGCGCAAAACCGGGACAGGTATTAATGAACACTGAAGCTTTCTTT

d_call: TRBD2
clone_size: few
j_call: TRBJ2-6
v_call: TRBV19
cdr3_aa: CASLSGGWSGANVLTF
cdr3_nt: TGTGCCAGTTTAAGCGGGGGATGGTCTGGGGCCAACGTCCTGACTTTC

d_call: .
clone_size: .
j_call: TRBJ1-5
v_call: TRBV2
cdr3_aa: CASSVSGGNQPQHF
cdr3_nt: TGTGCCAGCAGTGTATCGGGGGGAAATCAGCCCCAGCATTTT

d_call: .
clone_size: .
j_call: TRBJ1-2
v_call: TRBV6-5
cdr3_aa: CASGGGVYGYTF
cdr3_nt: TGTGCCAGCGGGGGGGGAGTCTATGGCTACACCTTC

d_call: .
clone_size: .
j_call: TRBJ2-1
v_call: TRBV19
cdr3_aa: CASSPGRGGAESYNEQFF
cdr3_nt: TGTGCCAGTAGTCCCGGGAGAGGGGGCGCGGAATCCTACAATGAGCAGTTCTTC

d_call: .
clone_size: .
j_call: TRBJ2-7
v_call: TRBV7-9
cdr3_aa: CASSLTAYEQYF
cdr3_nt: TGTGCCAGCAGCTTAACGGCCTACGAGCAGTACTTC

d_call: .
clone_size: .
j_call: TRBJ2-2
v_call: TRBV14
cdr3_aa: CASSQLSQVGELFF
cdr3_nt: TGTGCCAGCAGCCAACTCTCCCAGGTCGGGGAGCTGTTTTTT

d_call: .
clone_size: .
j_call: TRBJ1-1
v_call: TRBV10-3
cdr3_aa: CAISESVANTEAFF
cdr3_nt: TGTGCCATCAGTGAGTCTGTGGCAAACACTGAAGCTTTCTTT

d_call: TRBD1
clone_size: .
j_call: TRBJ1-2
v_call: TRBV5-6
cdr3_aa: CASSGGTGFLLGYTF
cdr3_nt: TGTGCCAGCAGTGGGGGGACAGGTTTTCTGCTAGGCTACACCTTC

d_call: TRBD2
clone_size: .
j_call: TRBJ2-3
v_call: TRBV6-4
cdr3_aa: CASSDSGGWTDTQYF
cdr3_nt: TGTGCCAGCAGTGACTCGGGGGGGTGGACAGATACGCAGTATTTT

d_call: TRBD2
clone_size: .
j_call: TRBJ2-5
v_call: TRBV29-1
cdr3_aa: CSVGLILAGELQETQYF
cdr3_nt: TGCAGCGTTGGATTGATTCTAGCGGGGGAGCTCCAAGAGACCCAGTACTTC

d_call: .
clone_size: few
j_call: TRBJ1-2
v_call: TRBV7-2
cdr3_aa: CASSLELARGIPNYGYTF
cdr3_nt: TGTGCCAGCAGCTTAGAATTGGCCAGGGGAATCCCTAACTATGGCTACACCTTC

d_call: .
clone_size: .
j_call: TRBJ2-5
v_call: TRBV6-5
cdr3_aa: CASSYSTGTETQYF
cdr3_nt: TGTGCCAGCAGTTACTCAACAGGGACGGAGACCCAGTACTTC

d_call: .
clone_size: once
j_call: TRBJ2-2
v_call: TRBV6-5
cdr3_aa: CASSEGQNTGELFF
cdr3_nt: TGTGCCAGCAGCGAGGGACAGAACACCGGGGAGCTGTTTTTT

d_call: .
clone_size: .
j_call: TRBJ1-4
v_call: TRBV19
cdr3_aa: CASSIYFGEKLFF
cdr3_nt: TGTGCCAGTAGTATTTACTTTGGTGAAAAACTGTTTTTT

d_call: .
clone_size: once
j_call: TRBJ2-1
v_call: TRBV29-1
cdr3_aa: CSVDGIVNEQFF
cdr3_nt: TGCAGCGTTGATGGTATAGTCAATGAGCAGTTCTTC

d_call: TRBD2
clone_size: .
j_call: TRBJ2-1
v_call: TRBV7-2
cdr3_aa: CASSYAGGPYNEQFF
cdr3_nt: TGTGCCAGCAGCTATGCGGGGGGGCCCTACAATGAGCAGTTCTTC

d_call: TRBD1
clone_size: .
j_call: TRBJ2-7
v_call: TRBV5-8
cdr3_aa: CASRDSYEQYF
cdr3_nt: TGTGCCAGCCGGGACAGCTACGAGCAGTACTTC

d_call: TRBD2
clone_size: .
j_call: TRBJ2-3
v_call: TRBV12-3/TRBV12-4
cdr3_aa: CATRTSATDTQYF
cdr3_nt: TGTGCCACAAGGACTAGCGCCACAGATACGCAGTATTTT

d_call: TRBD1
clone_size: .
j_call: TRBJ1-1
v_call: TRBV2
cdr3_aa: CASSPGQSNTEAFF
cdr3_nt: TGTGCCAGCAGCCCGGGACAGAGTAACACTGAAGCTTTCTTT

d_call: .
clone_size: .
j_call: TRBJ1-5
v_call: TRBV18
cdr3_aa: CASSDRYVDQPQHF
cdr3_nt: TGTGCCAGCTCGGACAGATACGTCGATCAGCCCCAGCATTTT

d_call: TRBD1
clone_size: .
j_call: TRBJ1-4
v_call: TRBV7-9
cdr3_aa: CASSLRTGSEKLFF
cdr3_nt: TGTGCCAGCAGCTTGCGGACAGGGTCCGAAAAACTGTTTTTT

d_call: TRBD1
clone_size: .
j_call: TRBJ2-5
v_call: TRBV9
cdr3_aa: CASGAGTGDGETQYF
cdr3_nt: TGTGCCAGCGGGGCCGGGACAGGGGATGGGGAGACCCAGTACTTC

d_call: .
clone_size: .
j_call: TRBJ2-2
v_call: TRBV27
cdr3_aa: CASSLYRATGELFF
cdr3_nt: TGTGCCAGCAGTTTATACAGGGCCACCGGGGAGCTGTTTTTT

d_call: TRBD1
clone_size: .
j_call: TRBJ1-1
v_call: TRBV25-1
cdr3_aa: CASSQGGNTEAFF
cdr3_nt: TGTGCCAGCTCACAGGGGGGCAACACTGAAGCTTTCTTT

d_call: TRBD2
clone_size: .
j_call: TRBJ2-7
v_call: TRBV5-1
cdr3_aa: CASSLSLAGAYEQYF
cdr3_nt: TGCGCCAGCAGCTTGTCACTAGCGGGGGCCTACGAGCAGTACTTC

d_call: .
clone_size: .
j_call: TRBJ2-5
v_call: TRBV2
cdr3_aa: CASNRRTEETQYF
cdr3_nt: TGTGCCAGCAATCGAAGGACAGAAGAGACCCAGTACTTC

d_call: .
clone_size: .
j_call: TRBJ2-1
v_call: TRBV9
cdr3_aa: CASSVGDSSGDEQFF
cdr3_nt: TGTGCCAGCAGCGTAGGGGACTCCTCGGGGGATGAGCAGTTCTTC

d_call: .
clone_size: .
j_call: TRBJ1-1
v_call: TRBV12-5
cdr3_aa: CASGLSASNTEAFF
cdr3_nt: TGTGCTAGTGGTTTGAGCGCGAGTAACACTGAAGCTTTCTTT

d_call: TRBD2
clone_size: .
j_call: TRBJ2-7
v_call: TRBV3-1/TRBV3-2
cdr3_aa: CASSPGGRSYEQYF
cdr3_nt: TGTGCCAGCAGCCCGGGGGGTAGGTCCTACGAGCAGTACTTC